One sample yielded the 10 T cell receptor beta chains listed below, sequenced in a study of blood T cell repertoires in COVID-19. Libraries were prepared by immunoSEQ multiplex PCR; TCRdb keeps only in-frame clonotypes and omits some of them. The sample yields 100,000 to 120,000 clones, around 82% seen once. The sequencing input was peripheral blood. The receptors here all came from a woman aged 55-70 years with acute or convalescent COVID-19.

The table lists this clone with a count of one. The chain links TRBV27 to TRBJ1-5, with a possible D match to TRBD1 (6 bases). The CDR3 sequence is 14 residues long. The V gene lost 5 bases and the J gene lost 2 bases, with 10 bases spanning the gap. CDR1 is MNHEY, CDR2 SMNVEV, per germline (reference sequence). The CDR3 reads CASSPRGGNQPQHF. CDR3 bases: TGTGCCAGCAGTCCCAGGGGCGGCAATCAGCCCCAGCATTTT.

The J gene is TRBJ1-4, the V gene TRBV7-6, with 9 positions matching TRBD1. V trimming: 5 bases; J trimming: 8 bases; junction bases outside the gene matches: 9. The CDR3 spans 15 residues. CDR1 is SGHVS and CDR2 is FNYEAQ in the germline V gene. The CDR3 region is CASSAIQGAWEKLFF. CDR3 in DNA: TGTGCCAGCAGCGCCATACAGGGGGCCTGGGAAAAACTGTTTTTT.

V gene TRBV28 combines with J gene TRBJ1-2; 10 nucleotides match TRBD1. This CDR3 spans 13 amino acids. Germline V gives CDR1 MDHEN, CDR2 SYDVKM. V gave up 3 bases and J gave up 8 bases; unmatched junction bases: 3. CDR3 in amino acids: CASSFDRGQGYTF. The DNA of the CDR3 is TGTGCCAGCAGTTTTGACAGGGGGCAGGGCTACACCTTC.

CDR3 residues: CASSSTSGDEQYF. The CDR3 nucleotides are TGTGCCAGCAGTTCGACTAGCGGGGACGAGCAGTACTTC. V and J are TRBV6-5 and TRBJ2-7; 11 positions agree with TRBD2. V shed 4 bases and J 5 bases; nucleotides not matched to a gene: 1. CDR1 and CDR2 from the germline V gene are MNHEY and SVGAGI. There are 13 residues in the CDR3.

Here the CDR3 reads CASSVVTGGREQYF. In nucleotides, the CDR3 is TGTGCCAGCAGCGTAGTTACAGGGGGACGGGAGCAGTACTTC. The J gene is TRBJ2-7, the V gene TRBV9, with TRBD1 matching over 8 bases. The germline gives CDR1 SGDLS, CDR2 YYNGEE. J was trimmed by 7 bases and V by 0 bases; bases with no gene match: 6. The CDR3 contains 14 residues.

The chain uses TRBV9 and TRBJ1-6; D unclear. V dropped 3 bases and J dropped 7 bases, with 14 bases sitting between them. The CDR3 consists of 15 residues. CDR1 SGDLS and CDR2 YYNGEE come from the germline V gene. The CDR3 coding sequence is TGTGCCAGCAGCGCGGAAATCCTACAGAATTCACCCCTCCACTTT. Translating it yields CASSAEILQNSPLHF. The variable domain in full, with the rest retrieved from reference TRBV9 and TRBJ1-6, is DSGVTQTPKHLITATGQRVTLRCSPRSGDLSVYWYQQSLDQGLQFLIQYYNGEERAKGNILERFSAQQFPDLHSELNLSSLELGDSALYFCASSAEILQNSPLHFGNGTRLTVT.

This clone was detected only a few times. V gene TRBV19 combines with J gene TRBJ1-5, with D perhaps TRBD1 (6 bases). The CDR3 totals 17 residues. Trimming shortened V by 5 bases and J by 3 bases, and 20 bases separated the two germline ends. The germline CDR1 and CDR2 sequences are LNHDA and SQIVND (reference sequence). In DNA form, the CDR3 reads TGTGCCAGTAGTCAAGGGGGGGTTAGGCAATTCAATCAGCCCCAGCATTTT. Translation gives CASSQGGVRQFNQPQHF.

This clone was seen a few times. The chain couples TRBV12-3 or TRBV12-4 to TRBJ1-2; D call uncertain. The CDR3 runs 13 residues. The V end was cut by 3 bases, the J end by 6 bases, with 11 bases between. DNA for the CDR3: TGTGCCAGCAGTTTTCACACGCTGGATGGCTACACCTTC. As protein: CASSFHTLDGYTF.

This clone appeared once. The chain couples TRBV5-1 to TRBJ2-2; D remains unclear. Trimming stripped 1 base from V and 5 bases from J, with 6 bases between. CDR1 is SGHRS and CDR2 is YFSETQ in the germline V gene. The CDR3 is 13 residues long. The CDR3 DNA reads as TGCGCCAGCAGCTTGCTGCGGACCGGGGAGCTGTTTTTT. This encodes CASSLLRTGELFF. The full variable domain, completed using reference TRBV5-1 and TRBJ2-2, is KAGVTQTPRYLIKTRGQQVTLSCSPISGHRSVSWYQQTPGQGLQFLFEYFSETQRNKGNFPGRFSGRQFSNSRSEMNVSTLELGDSALYLCASSLLRTGELFFGEGSRLTVL.

The chain combines TRBV18 with TRBJ1-6; D perhaps matches TRBD1 (6 bases). The CDR3 is 15 residues long. The germline V and J ends were trimmed by 4 bases and 7 bases, with 14 bases remaining between them. Germline values: CDR1 KGHSH, CDR2 LQKENI. The CDR3 spells CASSQNGTPNSPLHF. The CDR3 coding sequence is TGTGCCAGCTCACAAAACGGGACACCCAATTCACCCCTCCACTTT.